These 27 T cell receptor beta chains were all obtained from the same sample, sequenced in a study of cytomegalovirus exposure and HLA in healthy donors. This table comes from immunoSEQ multiplex PCR, and its TCRdb copy is limited to in-frame clones, with some not included. The sample contains under 300,000 clones, around 90% of which appear only once. The sequencing sample was made of PBMCs. These receptors were taken from a woman aged 18-29 years in good health and CMV-seronegative.

The rearrangement links TRBV6-6 to TRBJ2-1; D is perhaps TRBD2 (5 bases). V was cut by 5 bases and J by 5 bases, with 10 bases left in between. Germline assignment: CDR1 MNHNY and CDR2 SVGAGI (reference sequence). The CDR3 is made up of 13 amino acids. The CDR3 DNA sequence: TGTGCCAGCAGTCGCGGGCCTAACAATGAGCAGTTCTTC. Its translation: CASSRGPNNEQFF.

This chain connects TRBV6-1 to TRBJ1-2, with D unresolved. Trimming removed 2 bases from V and 3 bases from J, with 16 bases in between. The CDR3 runs to 16 residues. Per the germline V gene, CDR1 is MNHNS and CDR2 is SASEGT. For the CDR3, the DNA is TGTGCCAGCAGTGAATCCGCGACACCCCGTGACTATGGCTACACCTTC. Its protein is CASSESATPRDYGYTF.

The chain links TRBV7-2 to TRBJ2-1, with 14 nucleotides matching TRBD2. Trimming cost V 5 bases and J 3 bases; bases outside gene matches: 6. CDR1 and CDR2 (germline): SGHTA, FQGNSA. The CDR3 is 17 amino acids. The CDR3 bases are TGTGCCAGCAGCCCGACTAGCGGGGGGGATTTCTACAATGAGCAGTTCTTC. This sequence encodes CASSPTSGGDFYNEQFF.

The rearrangement uses TRBV19 and TRBJ2-1, with 10 bases aligning to TRBD1. The germline V gene encodes CDR1 LNHDA and CDR2 SQIVND (reference sequence). The CDR3 covers 16 residues. Trimming cost V 3 bases and J 7 bases; bases outside gene matches: 9. DNA for the CDR3: TGTGCCAGTAGTATCAACAGGGGACAGGGGTGGAATGAGCAGTTCTTC. It is translated as CASSINRGQGWNEQFF.

The V gene is TRBV9, the J gene TRBJ2-7; 10 positions agree with TRBD1. Trimming at V came to 1 base and at J to 6 bases, leaving 13 bases not matched to a gene. The CDR3 is 17 residues long. Germline CDR1 is SGDLS and CDR2 is YYNGEE. CDR3 amino acids: CASSVRWGTGDSVEQYF. CDR3 in DNA: TGTGCCAGCAGCGTACGGTGGGGGACAGGGGATTCGGTCGAGCAGTACTTC.

V usage is TRBV18 and J usage is TRBJ1-1; possible D gene TRBD1, 5 bases. V was pared by 3 bases and J by 0 bases, with 8 bases between. The CDR3 sequence is 14 residues long. CDR1 and CDR2 from the germline V gene are KGHSH and LQKENI. CDR3 sequence reads: CASSPPGMNTEAFF. CDR3 DNA sequence: TGTGCCAGCTCACCTCCAGGGATGAACACTGAAGCTTTCTTT.

This clone was seen a single time. V gene TRBV5-1 combines with J gene TRBJ2-5, with D unresolved. The germline V gene encodes CDR1 SGHRS and CDR2 YFSETQ. V lost 5 bases, J lost 1 base, and 6 bases lay in between. This CDR3 has 12 amino acids. Here the CDR3 reads CASSNSQETQYF. The CDR3 DNA is TGCGCCAGCAGTAACAGCCAAGAGACCCAGTACTTC.

As concerns this clone: The sample contains more than one DNA sequence encoding this CDR3. The chain carries TRBV7-3 and TRBJ2-3; 7 bases are shared with TRBD1. The V and J ends lost 3 bases and 0 bases, in that order; junction bases with no gene match: 3. The CDR3 sequence is 15 residues long. Per germline, CDR1 SGHTA and CDR2 FQGTGA. CDR3 protein: CASSLGTASTDTQYF. CDR3 nucleotides: TGTGCCAGCAGCTTGGGGACAGCGAGCACAGATACGCAGTATTTT. The full variable domain, with the rest looked up from reference TRBV7-3 and TRBJ2-3, is GAGVSQTPSNKVTEKGKYVELRCDPISGHTALYWYRQSLGQGPEFLIYFQGTGAADDSGLPNDRFFAVRPEGSVSTLKIQRTERGDSAVYLCASSLGTASTDTQYFGPGTRLTVL.

This clone was recorded once. This sequence joins TRBV28 and TRBJ2-3; maybe TRBD2 (6 bases). Germline lookup yields CDR1 MDHEN and CDR2 SYDVKM. V was trimmed by 8 bases and J by 0 bases, leaving 9 bases between them. The CDR3 has 13 amino acids. CDR3 coding DNA: TGTGCCAGCTTCGGGACTAGCACAGATACGCAGTATTTT. It translates to CASFGTSTDTQYF.

The gene calls are TRBV4-1 and TRBJ1-6, with 8 bases lining up with TRBD1. Germline V gives CDR1 MGHRA, CDR2 YSYEKL. V dropped 8 bases and J dropped 10; count of bases not matched to a gene: 7. CDR3 length: 13 amino acids. The CDR3 reads CASGTGRGSPLHF. For the CDR3, the DNA is TGCGCCAGCGGGACAGGTAGGGGATCACCCCTCCACTTT.

This chain connects TRBV6-4 to TRBJ2-2; D not certain. The V and J ends lost 8 bases and 5 bases respectively, with 12 bases between them. CDR3 length: 13 amino acids. CDR1 MRHNA and CDR2 SNTAGT come from the germline V gene. DNA of the CDR3: TGTGCCAGCGGAGCCTACCTTACCGGGGAGCTGTTTTTT. Translation gives CASGAYLTGELFF.

The V call is TRBV30, the J call TRBJ1-2; D is ambiguous. The V gene lost 2 bases and the J gene lost 8 bases, with 9 bases spanning the gap. The germline V gene has CDR1 GTSNPN and CDR2 SVGIG (reference sequence). The CDR3 has 11 residues. CDR3: CAWSTGPGYTF. The DNA of the CDR3 is TGTGCCTGGAGTACTGGGCCGGGCTACACCTTC.

V and J are TRBV7-9 and TRBJ2-3; 14 bases are a match to TRBD2. The CDR3 extends over 17 amino acids. Germline V gene sequence: CDR1 SEHNR, CDR2 FQNEAQ (reference sequence). Trimming at V came to 5 bases and at J to 3 bases, leaving 7 bases not matched to a gene. The CDR3 here is CASSVGLAGGWTDTQYF. CDR3 in DNA: TGTGCCAGCAGCGTCGGACTAGCGGGGGGATGGACAGATACGCAGTATTTT.

The J gene is TRBJ2-5, the V gene TRBV7-9; 8 bases agree with TRBD1. Trimming cost V 2 bases and J 5 bases; bases outside gene matches: 10. Germline V gene sequence: CDR1 SEHNR, CDR2 FQNEAQ (reference sequence). The CDR3 has 16 amino acids. The CDR3 nucleotides are TGTGCCAGCAGCTTACCAGGGGGCGCTGGCACGGAGACCCAGTACTTC. Its translation: CASSLPGGAGTETQYF. Using reference TRBV7-9 and TRBJ2-5 for the parts outside the CDR3, the full variable domain is DTGVSQNPRHKITKRGQNVTFRCDPISEHNRLYWYRQTLGQGPEFLTYFQNEAQLEKSRLLSDRFSAERPKGSFSTLEIQRTEQGDSAMYLCASSLPGGAGTETQYFGPGTRLLVL.

The chain recombines TRBV10-1 with TRBJ2-7; no firm D call. The germline V gene has CDR1 WNHNN and CDR2 SYGVQD (reference sequence). V shed 6 bases and J shed 1 base, with 16 bases lying between them. The CDR3 has 15 amino acids. Written as DNA, the CDR3 is TGCGCCAGCAGCCTCGTGCCCCACAGTTCCTACGAGCAGTACTTC. It is translated as CASSLVPHSSYEQYF.

This chain links TRBV5-1 with TRBJ2-3, with D hard to call. This CDR3 has 12 residues. Trimming removed 4 bases from V and 0 bases from J, with 3 bases in between. Germline V gives CDR1 SGHRS, CDR2 YFSETQ. The CDR3 bases are TGCGCCAGCAGCCATAGCACAGATACGCAGTATTTT. This sequence encodes CASSHSTDTQYF.

The V call is TRBV4-3, the J call TRBJ2-3; 7 bases map to TRBD2. V gave up 0 bases and J gave up 2 bases; unmatched junction bases: 8. Germline assignment: CDR1 LGHNA and CDR2 YSLEER. This CDR3 is 17 amino acids long. The CDR3 DNA reads TGCGCCAGCAGCCAAGAAGGGCGGCTAGCGGTCACAGATACGCAGTATTTT. Translation: CASSQEGRLAVTDTQYF.

The chain recombines TRBV5-1 with TRBJ1-1, with D perhaps TRBD1 (6 bases). The CDR3 has 14 amino acids. Germline V gene sequence: CDR1 SGHRS, CDR2 YFSETQ. Trimming shortened V by 2 bases and J by 0 bases, and 8 bases separated the two germline ends. CDR3 nucleotide sequence: TGCGCCAGCAGCTTCGGGGACATGAACACTGAAGCTTTCTTT. It specifies CASSFGDMNTEAFF. Drawing the rest from reference TRBV5-1 and TRBJ1-1, the complete variable domain is KAGVTQTPRYLIKTRGQQVTLSCSPISGHRSVSWYQQTPGQGLQFLFEYFSETQRNKGNFPGRFSGRQFSNSRSEMNVSTLELGDSALYLCASSFGDMNTEAFFGQGTRLTVV.

The rearrangement uses TRBV5-6 and TRBJ2-1; D remains unclear. Trimming removed 4 bases at V and 6 bases at J, with 5 bases between. This CDR3 has 11 amino acids. Germline V gives CDR1 SGHDT, CDR2 YYEEEE. DNA of the CDR3: TGTGCCAGCAGCGGCGGCAATGAGCAGTTCTTC. Translated, it gives CASSGGNEQFF.

This clone was detected a few times. The chain combines TRBV5-1 with TRBJ1-2, with D possibly matching TRBD1 (5 bases). Germline V gives CDR1 SGHRS, CDR2 YFSETQ. This CDR3 spans 16 amino acids. V shed 4 bases and J shed 6 bases, with 22 bases lying between them. The CDR3 bases are TGCGCCAGCAGCGAGGACGGCTCAGGGTACCTGGATGGCTACACCTTC. Its protein is CASSEDGSGYLDGYTF.

This sequence joins TRBV28 and TRBJ1-5; 9 bases map to TRBD1. Trimming at V came to 3 bases and at J to 7 bases, leaving 10 bases not matched to a gene. CDR1 and CDR2 from the germline V gene are MDHEN and SYDVKM. This CDR3 is 16 amino acids long. CDR3 amino acids: CASSFHPGQGDQPQHF. CDR3 DNA sequence: TGTGCCAGCAGTTTCCACCCGGGACAGGGAGACCAGCCCCAGCATTTT.

The chain has TRBV5-4 and TRBJ2-7; TRBD2 agrees at 7 bases. V lost 0 bases to trimming and J lost 5 bases; unmatched junction nucleotides: 8. The CDR3 extends over 15 amino acids. Germline V CDR1 and CDR2: SGHNT, YYREEE (reference sequence). Here the CDR3 reads CASSLGVSGADEQYF. CDR3 in DNA: TGTGCCAGCAGCTTGGGGGTGAGCGGGGCCGACGAGCAGTACTTC.

The V and J genes are TRBV5-4 and TRBJ2-5; 9 bases agree with TRBD1. Germline V CDR1 and CDR2: SGHNT, YYREEE (reference sequence). The junction had 10 bases not matched to a gene; V was cut back by 4 bases and J by 9 bases. The CDR3 consists of 14 residues. The CDR3 here is CASSDRDRVFSQYF. The CDR3 bases are TGTGCCAGCAGCGACCGGGACAGGGTGTTTTCCCAGTACTTC.

The sample holds many counts of this clone. The chain carries TRBV13 and TRBJ2-7; possibly TRBD2 for D (6 bases). V was pared by 5 bases and J by 6 bases, with 14 bases between. There are 13 residues in the CDR3. Germline lookup yields CDR1 PRHDT and CDR2 FYEKMQ (reference sequence). Here the CDR3 reads CASSRGWAGEQYV. The CDR3 coding sequence is TGTGCCAGCAGCCGGGGGTGGGCCGGCGAGCAGTACGTC.

This clone was counted once. V gene TRBV6-5 combines with J gene TRBJ1-2; D is undetermined. This CDR3 is 14 amino acids long. The germline CDR1 and CDR2 sequences are MNHEY and SVGAGI. Trimming removed 0 bases from V and 7 bases from J, with 12 bases in between. The DNA for the CDR3 is TGTGCCAGCAGTTACTCGGCCGGGAAACCTGGCTACACCTTC. Amino acids: CASSYSAGKPGYTF.

The V and J genes are TRBV7-9 and TRBJ2-2; TRBD2 might be the D (6 bases). Germline V gene data show CDR1 as SEHNR and CDR2 as FQNEAQ (reference sequence). This CDR3 region has 15 residues. The ends were cut back, 5 bases at V and 3 bases at J, with 13 bases in the middle. The CDR3 spells CASSPRAGYTGELFF. The CDR3 bases are TGTGCCAGCAGCCCCAGGGCGGGGTACACCGGGGAGCTGTTTTTT.

The rearrangement joins TRBV4-1 to TRBJ2-7; weak D call: TRBD2 (5 bases). Trimming cost V 4 bases and J 4 bases, with 17 bases left between them. CDR3 length equals 15 residues. Germline CDR1 reads MGHRA; CDR2 reads YSYEKL. The CDR3: CASSPQAGGSYEQYV. CDR3 bases: TGCGCCAGCAGCCCTCAGGCAGGCGGGTCATACGAGCAGTACGTC.